A selection of T cell receptor beta chains follows, all from one sample in a study of CD8 T cells in ankylosing spondylitis. TCRdb re-analysed the 5' RACE reads in MiXCR, keeping a single row per CDR3 protein. The data contain 150,000 to 200,000 distinct CDR3 sequences, roughly 13% of them singletons. The sample comprised blood, either unsorted or a sorted T cell fraction (not recorded which). These receptors all come from a male donor with ankylosing spondylitis or in good health (not recorded which). Both conserved end residues are part of each CDR3. The order of the fields is V gene, CDR3 length, CDR3 protein.

TRBV7-8 | 13 | CASSARTVGEQFF
TRBV5-1 | 14 | CASSIGQGEDEQYF
TRBV20-1 | 17 | CSARVDTYRGKDQPQHF
TRBV21-1 | 16 | CASSKEVSPEGTIQYF
TRBV7-9 | 17 | CASSLALSSGSTGELFF
TRBV24-1 | 16 | CATSEPTGTGEHIQYF
TRBV7-9 | 12 | CASSLGRDILHF
TRBV3-1 | 13 | CASSYGQGGEQYF
TRBV7-9 | 14 | CASSYWDRTGELFF
TRBV27 | 14 | CASSSGGHINTIYF
TRBV3-1 | 17 | CASSFRLRGIADGEQYF
TRBV6-4 | 11 | CASSDGTEAFF
TRBV6-2/TRBV6-3 | 13 | CASTHGGTVEQYF
TRBV24-1 | 13 | CATSKDRDNEQFF
TRBV20-1 | 14 | CSAPSPGRATEAFF
TRBV27 | 16 | CASRSGQGALEEKLFF
TRBV5-1 | 18 | CASSLRLAGGAGMETQYF
TRBV10-3 | 13 | CAISVQGNNEQYF
TRBV20-1 | 14 | CSARDQGHSYEQYF
TRBV6-5 | 15 | CASSSTSGPYNEQFF
TRBV7-9 | 12 | CASSPDGREAFF
TRBV7-2 | 14 | CASSLNGGKNIQYF
TRBV4-1 | 14 | CASSQEFRGTEAFF
TRBV7-8 | 18 | CASSLETRTGLMMNEQFF
TRBV25-1 | 13 | CASSGNGGAEAVF
TRBV29-1 | 14 | CSVEGTGDNYGYTF
TRBV4-2 | 15 | CASSQDGSGRQPQHF
TRBV20-1 | 13 | CSATLTGMETQYF
TRBV6-1 | 15 | CASRTWVEGSDTQYF
TRBV20-1 | 11 | CSARYGGEQYF
TRBV7-6 | 14 | CASRLRENTGELFF
TRBV4-1 | 16 | CASSPQGGEVTGELFF
TRBV6-2/TRBV6-3 | 15 | CASSSRREDAGELFF
TRBV28 | 15 | CASTHPPGKTDTQYF
TRBV12-3/TRBV12-4 | 17 | CASSFKILAVLYNEQFF
TRBV5-1 | 14 | CASSFRGGTYEQYF